This T cell receptor beta chain was identified in a study of blood T cell repertoires in COVID-19 (TCRdb year 2020). About the investigation overall: Samples covering the acute and convalescent phases of COVID-19 were provided by collaborators in the United States, Italy and Spain. The prospective study material was composed of cDNA or gDNA derived from T cells, B-cell-depleted T cells, or PBMCs. Deeply sampled blood TCRbeta repertoires from subjects exposed to, actively infected with, or recovered from COVID-19 were included in the dataset. The repertoires were released in a freely available public database intended as a resource for research on the immune response to SARS-CoV-2. Samples were obtained from the ongoing ImmuneRACE study (first 160 participants) and from some 1,200 subjects provided by 6 global collaborators. Nearly every sample came with metadata listing a de-identified subject ID, COVID-19 status, age in years and sex. Where HLA class I and class II types were available, the types were taken from metadata supplied by the sample provider, not from assay-based typing.

TCRbeta CDR3 regions were amplified from genomic DNA by means of the immunoSEQ Assay, a bias-controlled multiplex PCR. The authors processed their data as follows. Within the assay, amplification of reference gene primers was used to estimate how many nucleated cells each sample contained. To quantify the absolute abundance of each unique TCRbeta CDR3 rearrangement, sequence reads were collapsed and filtered. For each sample, productive Simpson clonality was calculated as the square root of Simpson's diversity index across productive rearrangements. Here the immuneACCESS table is served through TCRdb, limited to in-frame sequences with V and J called. Missing clones are a known gap in these copies; in checked studies unresolved V genes cover under half, and the rest lacks a known reason. For V, J and clone size, that table is used; D and trimming come from the DNA. The sample table lists under 200,000 clones, around 80% of them with a count of one. Around 3.7% of the sample is held by the ten biggest clonotypes.

On the study overall, not on this receptor specifically: The amount of clinical and demographic metadata varied by source and participant and was provided uncurated.

This clone was counted a few times. No antigen is known for it. Qualities for individual bases were not recorded, and no much larger clone is one base off. Participants in the prospective study were aged about 18 to 95 years, lived in 24 United States geographic areas, and enrolled through a virtual design. In the prospective study, participants were assigned to cohorts based on the clinical history participants reported in a screening survey and a study questionnaire. Recovered participants in ImmuneRACE Cohort 3 were defined as having two consecutive negative NP/OP PCR tests, clearance from a healthcare professional, or resolution of symptoms. Each participant in the prospective study had whole blood, serum and a nasopharyngeal or oropharyngeal swab collected by mobile phlebotomists. Prospective study participants could optionally give additional blood draws and questionnaires over an approximately two-month period. Prospective study blood samples were shipped either frozen or at room temperature before DNA extraction.

Spanning cysteine to phenylalanine, the CDR3 consists of 15 amino acids. Only the CDR3 part of the read is kept: 45 bases, read in frame from the first base. Deletion took 5 bases off V and 3 bases off J, with a span of 15 bases between the germline ends. The CDR1 and CDR2 encoded by the germline V gene are SGHAT and FQNNGV. The sequencing sample was made of PBMCs or T cells enriched from blood (not recorded which). The rearranged segments are TRBV11-2 and TRBJ2-3; TRBD2 is a weak D gene call, 6 bases matching. The clonotype originates from a woman in her sixties who had recovered from COVID-19. The nucleotide sequence is TGTGCCAGCAGCGTCCTCGGGGGTAGAACAGATACGCAGTATTTT. It specifies CASSVLGGRTDTQYF.